This T cell receptor beta chain is drawn from a study of blood T cell repertoires in COVID-19 (dated by TCRdb to the early 2020s). In terms of the full investigation: Samples covering the acute and convalescent phases of COVID-19 were provided by collaborators in the United States, Italy and Spain. Samples came from the ongoing ImmuneRACE study (first 160 participants) plus 1,254 subjects from 6 global collaborators. Subjects who had been exposed to COVID-19, were actively infected with it, or had recovered from it provided the deeply sampled blood TCRbeta repertoires that made up the dataset. Where HLA class I and class II types were available, the types were taken from metadata supplied by the sample provider, not from assay-based typing. A de-identified subject ID, COVID-19 status, age in years and sex were almost always included in the sample metadata. The material from the prospective study consisted of cDNA or gDNA derived from T cells, B-cell-depleted T cells, or PBMCs. A freely available public database, intended as a resource for researchers studying the immune response to SARS-CoV-2, is where the repertoires were released. Findings and caveats that apply to the study as a whole: The quantity of clinical and demographic metadata differed by source and by participant and was supplied without curation.

TCRbeta CDR3 regions were amplified from genomic DNA by means of the immunoSEQ Assay, a bias-controlled multiplex PCR. As for the authors' bioinformatics: Within the assay, amplification of reference gene primers was used to estimate how many nucleated cells each sample contained. Sequence reads were collapsed and filtered to measure the absolute abundance of every unique TCRbeta CDR3 rearrangement. Productive Simpson clonality was computed per sample as the square root of Simpson's diversity index over productive rearrangements. TCRdb provides this immuneACCESS table in a form limited to in-frame rearrangements. Some clones are lacking; in checked studies, under half of them reflect an unresolved V gene, and why the rest are absent is not known. That table is the source of V, J and clone size, and D and trimming were worked out from the DNA. The sample table shows fewer than 350,000 clones, and less than 90% are seen once. Approximately 12% of the sample rests with the top ten.

The germline V gene (reference sequence) specifies DFQATT as CDR1 and SNEGSKA as CDR2. V is pruned by 3 bases and J by 2 bases, leaving 6 bases of the junction without a gene match. From the cysteine through the phenylalanine, the CDR3 covers 15 amino acids. The CDR3 DNA has 45 bases and is translated from base 1. In regard to this clone: Its antigen is still unknown. No much larger clone exists at a distance of one base, and base qualities are not known.

One collaborating source in Seattle enrolled patients while the patients were actively infected and followed the patients over time throughout the course of disease. Whole blood was collected in K2EDTA tubes by collaborating institutions according to the institutions' own protocols. For TCRbeta analysis, collaborators shipped samples in one of three forms: frozen whole blood, isolated PBMCs, or DNA extracted from either of those sample types. The source of this sequence is a woman aged 25 to 39 with COVID-19, enrolled during active disease. This chain is built from TRBV20-1 and TRBJ2-1, and 8 bases in between align with TRBD2. Sequenced sample: peripheral blood. The base sequence is TGCAGTGCTAGTGTTCGGGGGGGGCCCTACAATGAGCAGTTCTTC. This translates into CSASVRGGPYNEQFF.